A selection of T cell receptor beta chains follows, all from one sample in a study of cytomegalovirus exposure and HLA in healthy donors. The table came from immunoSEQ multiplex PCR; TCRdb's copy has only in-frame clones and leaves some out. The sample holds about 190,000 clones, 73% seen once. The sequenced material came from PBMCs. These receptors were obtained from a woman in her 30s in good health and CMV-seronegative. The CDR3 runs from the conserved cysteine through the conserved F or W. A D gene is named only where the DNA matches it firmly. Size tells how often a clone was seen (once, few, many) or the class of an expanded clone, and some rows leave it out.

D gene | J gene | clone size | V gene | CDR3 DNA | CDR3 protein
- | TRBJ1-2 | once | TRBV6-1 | TGTGCCAGCAGTGGGGAGAACTATGGCTACACCTTC | CASSGENYGYTF
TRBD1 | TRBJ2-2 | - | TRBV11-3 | TGTGCCAGCAGCCTGGGACAGGGGAACACCGGGGAGCTGTTTTTT | CASSLGQGNTGELFF
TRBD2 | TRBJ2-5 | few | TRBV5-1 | TGCGCCAGCAGCCCTGGGACTAGCGGGGGGTTTGCAGGAGAGACCCAGTACTTC | CASSPGTSGGFAGETQYF
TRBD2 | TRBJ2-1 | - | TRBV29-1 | TGCAGCGTTGCACTAGCGGGAGTAGGTGAGCAGTTCTTC | CSVALAGVGEQFF
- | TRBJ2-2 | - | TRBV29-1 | TGCAGCGCTGAGGAGGTTTTTGCCGGGGAGCTGTTTTTT | CSAEEVFAGELFF
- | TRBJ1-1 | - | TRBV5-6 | TGTGCCAGCAGCTTGGAGGCCCGGACTGCTTGGACTGAAGCTTTCTTT | CASSLEARTAWTEAFF
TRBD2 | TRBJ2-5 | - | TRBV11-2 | TGTGCCAGCAGCTTAGATCTAGCGGCCTCCATTCTGACCCAGTACTTC | CASSLDLAASILTQYF
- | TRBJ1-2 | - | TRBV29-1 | TGCAGCGTTGATGACTCCCCTGAACAGGGCTATGGCTACACCTTC | CSVDDSPEQGYGYTF
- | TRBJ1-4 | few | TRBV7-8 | TGTGCCAGCAGCTTAGTACGGGGGGTAGACGAAAAACTGTTTTTT | CASSLVRGVDEKLFF
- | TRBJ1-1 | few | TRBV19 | TGTGCCAGTAGTATAACGGGTATTGAAGCTTTCTTT | CASSITGIEAFF
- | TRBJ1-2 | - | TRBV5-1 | TGCGCCAGCAGCTTGGATCGGACAGTCACTAACTATGGCTACACCTTC | CASSLDRTVTNYGYTF
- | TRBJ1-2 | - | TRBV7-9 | TGTGCCAGCAGCTTAGGGGAGGGCCTCTATGGCTACACCTTC | CASSLGEGLYGYTF
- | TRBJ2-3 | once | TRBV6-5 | TGTGCCAGCAGCCTTAAACCCCATCCTAGTCACGCGCAGTATTTT | CASSLKPHPSHAQYF
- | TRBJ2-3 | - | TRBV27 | TGTGCCAGCAGTTGGACGGGGGATACGCAGTATTTT | CASSWTGDTQYF
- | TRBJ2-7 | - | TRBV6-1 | TGTGCCAGCAGCTTCACAGGCTACGAGCAGTACTTC | CASSFTGYEQYF
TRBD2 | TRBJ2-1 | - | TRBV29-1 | TGCAGCGTTGAAGATACGACTAGCGGTTTTAAATACAATGAGCAGTTCTTC | CSVEDTTSGFKYNEQFF
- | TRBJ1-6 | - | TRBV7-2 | TGTGCCAGCAGCTTTTGGGCCACCTATAATTCACCCCTCCACTTT | CASSFWATYNSPLHF
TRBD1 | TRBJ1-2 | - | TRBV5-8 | TGTGCCAGCAGCCCCCGGGACAGAGATCTCTTCGAGGGCTACACCTTC | CASSPRDRDLFEGYTF
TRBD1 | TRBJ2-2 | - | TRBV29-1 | TGCAGCGTTGGGGGGGACAGGGGGTCGAACACCGGGGAGCTGTTTTTT | CSVGGDRGSNTGELFF
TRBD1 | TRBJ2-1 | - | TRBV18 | TGTGCCAGCTCACCGCCAGCCGGGACAGCCTACAATGAGCAGTTCTTC | CASSPPAGTAYNEQFF
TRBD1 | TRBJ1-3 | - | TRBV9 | TGTGCCAGCAGCGTAGGTGGGACAGGGGTTTCTGGAAACACCATATATTTT | CASSVGGTGVSGNTIYF
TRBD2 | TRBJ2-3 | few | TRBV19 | TGTGCCACCCAGACTAGCGGGAGGGGAACAGATACGCAGTATTTT | CATQTSGRGTDTQYF
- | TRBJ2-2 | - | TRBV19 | TGTGCCGCAAGAACCGGGACAAAAAACACCGGGGAGCTGTTTTTT | CAARTGTKNTGELFF
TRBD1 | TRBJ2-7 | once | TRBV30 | TGTGCCTGGAGTGTAACCCAGGACAGGGCCTACGAGCAGTACTTC | CAWSVTQDRAYEQYF
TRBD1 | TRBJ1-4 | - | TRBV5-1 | TGCGCCAGCAGCTTGGGGACAGGGATCGGTGAAAAACTGTTTTTT | CASSLGTGIGEKLFF
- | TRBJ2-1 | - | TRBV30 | TGTGCCTGGAGGGAGAGCTCCTACAATGAGCAGTTCTTC | CAWRESSYNEQFF
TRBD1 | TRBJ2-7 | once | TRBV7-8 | TGTGCCAGCAGCTTCAAGACAATTCAGGGGGCATACGAGCAGTACTTC | CASSFKTIQGAYEQYF
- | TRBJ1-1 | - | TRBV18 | TGTGCCAGCTCACGTGAAATAGTGAACACTGAAGCTTTCTTT | CASSREIVNTEAFF
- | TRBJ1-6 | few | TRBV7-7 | TGTGCCAGCAGCTTAGGTGCAGGGGATAATTCACCCCTCCACTTT | CASSLGAGDNSPLHF
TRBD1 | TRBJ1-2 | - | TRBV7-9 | TGTGCCAGCAGCCGACAGGGTGTCGGTTCGACTAATGGCTACACCTTC | CASSRQGVGSTNGYTF
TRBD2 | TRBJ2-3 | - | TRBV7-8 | TGTGCCAGCAGCTTGGGGTACGGGACTAGCGGGAGCCCAGATACGCAGTATTTT | CASSLGYGTSGSPDTQYF
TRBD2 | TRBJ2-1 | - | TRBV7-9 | TGTGCCAGCAGCTTAGAGGTCGCGGGGGGGCACTCCTACAATGAGCAGTTCTTC | CASSLEVAGGHSYNEQFF
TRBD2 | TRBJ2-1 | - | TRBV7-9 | TGTGCCAGCAGCCTCGGACTAGCGGGATATGGTAATGAGCAGTTCTTC | CASSLGLAGYGNEQFF
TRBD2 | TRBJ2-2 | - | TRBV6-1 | TGTGCCAGCAGTGCCCTAACTAGCGGGGGGATCGGGGAGCTGTTTTTT | CASSALTSGGIGELFF
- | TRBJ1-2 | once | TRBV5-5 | TGTGCCAGCAGCCCCGGGCAGGAGGATATCTATGGCTACACCTTC | CASSPGQEDIYGYTF
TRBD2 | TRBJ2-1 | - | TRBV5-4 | TGTGCCAGCAGGAAACTAGCGGGGGGCCCCAATGAGCAGTTCTTC | CASRKLAGGPNEQFF
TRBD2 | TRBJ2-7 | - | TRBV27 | TGTGCCAGCAGTCCGAGGGGAAGGGAGGGCGAGCAGTACTTC | CASSPRGREGEQYF
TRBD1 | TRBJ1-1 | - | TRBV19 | TGTGCCAGTAGTTGGACAGGGAACACTGAAGCTTTCTTT | CASSWTGNTEAFF
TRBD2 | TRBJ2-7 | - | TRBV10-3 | TGTGCCATCAGGACGGATGGGGTGGGTACTAGCGGGAGAGGACCCTACGAGCAGTACTTC | CAIRTDGVGTSGRGPYEQYF
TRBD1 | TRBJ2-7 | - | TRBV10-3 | TGTGCCATCAGTGACCCGGGACAGGGGACGACCTACGAGCAGTACTTC | CAISDPGQGTTYEQYF
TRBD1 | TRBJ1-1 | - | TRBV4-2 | TGTGCCAGCAGCCCTAGGGACAGGACTGAAGCTTTCTTT | CASSPRDRTEAFF
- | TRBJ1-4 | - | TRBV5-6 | TGTGCCAGCAGCGGGGAAACAGGCGAAAAACTGTTTTTT | CASSGETGEKLFF
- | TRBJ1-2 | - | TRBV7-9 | TGTGCCAGCAGTTTGGGGGCAGGTCTTGGTGGCTACACCTTC | CASSLGAGLGGYTF
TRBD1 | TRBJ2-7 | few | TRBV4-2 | TGTGCCAGCAGCCAAGATGCCCTGGACAGGGTCTACGAGCAGTACTTC | CASSQDALDRVYEQYF
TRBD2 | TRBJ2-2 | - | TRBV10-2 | TGCGCCAGCAGTAAAACCGCTAGCGGATGGAACACCGGGGAGCTGTTTTTT | CASSKTASGWNTGELFF
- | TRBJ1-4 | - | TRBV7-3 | TGTGCCAGCCGGAAACTGTTTTTT | CASRKLFF
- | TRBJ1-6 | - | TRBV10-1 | TGCGCCAGCAGCCCTCACCCCACCGGGGATAATTCACCCCTCCACTTT | CASSPHPTGDNSPLHF
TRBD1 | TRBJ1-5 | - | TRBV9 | TGTGCCAGCAGCGTATATGACAGGGCAGAGCCCCAGCATTTT | CASSVYDRAEPQHF
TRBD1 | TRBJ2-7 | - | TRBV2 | TGTGCCAGCAGTGATGCCGGGACAGGGCTCTACGAGCAGTACTTC | CASSDAGTGLYEQYF
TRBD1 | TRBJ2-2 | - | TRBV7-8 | TGTGCCAGCAGCTTAAGGTTTCGTGGGGCGACAGGGTCACCCGGGGAGCTGTTTTTT | CASSLRFRGATGSPGELFF
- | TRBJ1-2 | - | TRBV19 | TGTGCCAGTAGCGGTCCCTTCTACACCTTC | CASSGPFYTF
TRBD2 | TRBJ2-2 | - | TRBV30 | TGTGCCTGTGTTAGCGGGAGGAATAGTGCCGGGGAGCTGTTTTTT | CACVSGRNSAGELFF
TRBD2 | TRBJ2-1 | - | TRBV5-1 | TGCGCCAGCAGCTCCCTCCTGTTAGCGGGGGGGCCGGGAGAGCAGTTCTTC | CASSSLLLAGGPGEQFF
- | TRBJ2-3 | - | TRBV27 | TGTGCCAGCAGTTTATCCGGGCAGGGTGGAGATACGCAGTATTTT | CASSLSGQGGDTQYF
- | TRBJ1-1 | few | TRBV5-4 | TGTGCCAGCAGCTTAGGAGTCACTGAAGCTTTCTTT | CASSLGVTEAFF
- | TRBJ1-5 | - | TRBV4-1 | TGCGCCAGCAGCCAATTGGACAGAGAAGGCCAGCCCCAGCATTTT | CASSQLDREGQPQHF
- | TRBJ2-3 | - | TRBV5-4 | TGTGCCAGCAGCTTACAGGGTGGGTTGGGCACAGATACGCAGTATTTT | CASSLQGGLGTDTQYF
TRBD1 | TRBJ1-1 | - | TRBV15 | TGTGCCACCAGCCTTCCGGGACAGGGGCGTGCTTTCTTT | CATSLPGQGRAFF
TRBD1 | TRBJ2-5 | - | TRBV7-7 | TGTGCTAGCAGCTCCCCTCAGGGGGCCGAGGAGACCCAGTACTTC | CASSSPQGAEETQYF
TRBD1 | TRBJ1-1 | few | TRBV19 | TGTGCCAGTAGTATAGTCTCTTTTTCGGGGGACAGAGAAGCTTTCTTT | CASSIVSFSGDREAFF